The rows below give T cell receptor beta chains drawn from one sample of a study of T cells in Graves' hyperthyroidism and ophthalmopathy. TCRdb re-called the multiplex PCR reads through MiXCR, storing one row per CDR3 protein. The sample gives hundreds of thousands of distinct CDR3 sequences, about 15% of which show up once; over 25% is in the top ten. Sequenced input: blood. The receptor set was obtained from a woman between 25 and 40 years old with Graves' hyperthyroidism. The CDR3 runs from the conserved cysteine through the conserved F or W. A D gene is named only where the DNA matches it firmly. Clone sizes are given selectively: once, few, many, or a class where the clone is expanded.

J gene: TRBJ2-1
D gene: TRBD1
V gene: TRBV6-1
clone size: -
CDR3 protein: CASKAQGVGYNEQFF
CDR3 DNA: TGTGCCAGCAAAGCACAGGGGGTGGGCTACAATGAGCAGTTCTTC

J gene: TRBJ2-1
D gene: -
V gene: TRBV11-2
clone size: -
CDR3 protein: CASIIQGGPYNEQFF
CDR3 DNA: TGTGCCAGCATCATCCAGGGGGGTCCCTACAATGAGCAGTTCTTC

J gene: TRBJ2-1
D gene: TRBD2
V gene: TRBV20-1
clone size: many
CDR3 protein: CSPERDYNEQFF
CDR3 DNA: TGCAGTCCGGAGCGGGACTACAATGAGCAGTTCTTC

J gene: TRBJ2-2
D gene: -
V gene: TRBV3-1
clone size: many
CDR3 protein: CASSLEGAGRTGELFF
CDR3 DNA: TGTGCCAGCAGCCTTGAAGGGGCAGGGCGCACCGGGGAGCTGTTTTTT

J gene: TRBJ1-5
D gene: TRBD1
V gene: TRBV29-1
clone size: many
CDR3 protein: CSAARDRGQPQHF
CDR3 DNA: TGCAGCGCTGCCCGGGACAGGGGCCAGCCCCAGCATTTT

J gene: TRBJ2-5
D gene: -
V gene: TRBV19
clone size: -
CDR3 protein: CASSWVRGETQYF
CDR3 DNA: TGTGCCAGTAGTTGGGTCAGGGGAGAGACCCAGTACTTC

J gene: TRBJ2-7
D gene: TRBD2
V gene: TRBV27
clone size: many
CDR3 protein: CASSLLGLAGGPSSEQYF
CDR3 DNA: TGTGCCAGCAGCCTCCTCGGACTAGCGGGAGGGCCAAGCTCCGAGCAGTACTTC

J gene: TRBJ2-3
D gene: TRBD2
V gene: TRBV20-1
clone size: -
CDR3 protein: CSAGRTLAGITDTQYF
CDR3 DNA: TGCAGTGCTGGCAGAACACTAGCGGGAATCACAGATACGCAGTATTTT

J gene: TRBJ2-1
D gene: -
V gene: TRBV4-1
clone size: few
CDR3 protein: CASSQLDIISYNEQFF
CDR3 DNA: TGCGCCAGCAGCCAACTGGACATTATCTCCTACAATGAGCAGTTCTTC

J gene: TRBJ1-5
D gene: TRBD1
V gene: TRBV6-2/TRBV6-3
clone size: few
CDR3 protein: CASSYVTGVVNQPQHF
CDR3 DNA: TGTGCCAGCAGTTACGTCACAGGGGTCGTCAATCAGCCCCAGCATTTT

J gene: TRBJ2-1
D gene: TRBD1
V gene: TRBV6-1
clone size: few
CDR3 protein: CASSTPQTGDEQFF
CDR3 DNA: TGTGCCAGCAGCACCCCTCAGACAGGGGATGAGCAGTTCTTC

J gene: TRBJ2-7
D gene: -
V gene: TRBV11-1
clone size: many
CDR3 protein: CASSRSTGSSYEQYF
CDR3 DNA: TGTGCCAGCAGCCGCTCGACGGGGAGCTCCTACGAGCAGTACTTC

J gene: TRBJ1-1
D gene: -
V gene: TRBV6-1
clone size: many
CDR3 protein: CASSYDNTEAFF
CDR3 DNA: TGTGCCAGCAGTTATGACAACACTGAAGCTTTCTTT

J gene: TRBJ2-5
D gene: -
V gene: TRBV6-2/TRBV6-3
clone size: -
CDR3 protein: CASGDYQETQYF
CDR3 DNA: TGTGCCAGCGGGGACTACCAAGAGACCCAGTACTTC

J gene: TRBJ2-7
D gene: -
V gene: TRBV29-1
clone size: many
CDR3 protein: CSSVKGSEQYF
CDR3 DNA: TGCAGCTCCGTAAAGGGTTCCGAGCAGTACTTC

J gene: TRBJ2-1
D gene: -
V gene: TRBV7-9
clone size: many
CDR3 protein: CASSLAFPYNEQFF
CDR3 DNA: TGTGCCAGCAGCCTGGCGTTTCCTTACAATGAGCAGTTCTTC

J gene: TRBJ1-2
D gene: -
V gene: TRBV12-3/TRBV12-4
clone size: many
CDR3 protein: CASSPGSGYTF
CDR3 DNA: TGTGCCAGCAGCCCAGGGAGCGGCTACACCTTC

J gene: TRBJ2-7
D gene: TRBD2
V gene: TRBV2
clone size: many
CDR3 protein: CASSRIGTSGTYEQYF
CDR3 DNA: TGTGCCAGCAGCCGAATCGGGACTAGCGGGACATACGAGCAGTACTTC

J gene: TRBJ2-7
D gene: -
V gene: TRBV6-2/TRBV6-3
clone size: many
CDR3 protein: CASSYRTGAGTSPYEQYF
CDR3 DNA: TGTGCCAGCAGTTATCGCACCGGCGCCGGGACTTCACCCTACGAGCAGTACTTC

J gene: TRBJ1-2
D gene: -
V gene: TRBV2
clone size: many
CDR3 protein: CASSPTGTTGGYTF
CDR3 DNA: TGTGCCAGCAGCCCAACTGGGACCACAGGTGGCTACACCTTC

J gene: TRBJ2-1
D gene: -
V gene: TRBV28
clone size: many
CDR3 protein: CASSPIDTVGRSEQFF
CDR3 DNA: TGTGCCAGCAGCCCCATTGATACAGTCGGAAGGAGTGAGCAGTTCTTC

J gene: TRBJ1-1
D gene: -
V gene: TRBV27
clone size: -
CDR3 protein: CASSLLGWGDTEAFF
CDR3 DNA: TGTGCCAGCAGTTTACTGGGGTGGGGGGACACTGAAGCTTTCTTT

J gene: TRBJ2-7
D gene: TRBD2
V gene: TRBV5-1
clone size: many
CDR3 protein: CASRSGGLDEQYF
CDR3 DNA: TGCGCCAGCCGTAGCGGGGGTCTCGACGAGCAGTACTTC

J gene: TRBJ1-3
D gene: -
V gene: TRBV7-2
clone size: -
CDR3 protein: CASSLVAGGGNTIYF
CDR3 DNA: TGTGCCAGCAGCTTAGTGGCCGGGGGCGGAAACACCATATATTTT

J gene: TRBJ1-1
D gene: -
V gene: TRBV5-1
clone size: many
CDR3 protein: CASSSAYRDTNTEAFF
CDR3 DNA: TGCGCCAGCAGCTCAGCATACCGGGACACGAACACTGAAGCTTTCTTT

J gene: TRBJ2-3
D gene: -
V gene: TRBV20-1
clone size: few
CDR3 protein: CSARRTEGADTQYF
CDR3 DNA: TGCAGTGCGCGCAGGACGGAAGGGGCAGATACGCAGTATTTT

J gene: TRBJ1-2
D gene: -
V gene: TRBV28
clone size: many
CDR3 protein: CASSPPPQGRYGYTF
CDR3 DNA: TGTGCCAGCAGTCCACCCCCTCAGGGCCGCTATGGCTACACCTTC

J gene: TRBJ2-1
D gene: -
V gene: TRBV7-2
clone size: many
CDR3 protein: CASSLAGSDTNEQFF
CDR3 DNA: TGTGCCAGCAGCTTAGCGGGGTCCGACACAAATGAGCAGTTCTTC

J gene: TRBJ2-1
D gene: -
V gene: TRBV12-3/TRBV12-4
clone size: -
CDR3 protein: CASSYLPGAPNHNEQFF
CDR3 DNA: TGTGCCAGCAGTTATCTGCCAGGGGCACCGAACCACAATGAGCAGTTCTTC

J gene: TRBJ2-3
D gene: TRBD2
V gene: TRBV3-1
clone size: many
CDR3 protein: CASSQDGGAGASTDTQYF
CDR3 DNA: TGTGCCAGCAGCCAAGATGGCGGGGCGGGAGCTTCCACAGATACGCAGTATTTT

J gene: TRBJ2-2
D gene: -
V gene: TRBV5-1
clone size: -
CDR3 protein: CASSPQGGAGELFF
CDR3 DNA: TGCGCCAGCTCCCCTCAGGGGGGGGCCGGGGAGCTGTTTTTT

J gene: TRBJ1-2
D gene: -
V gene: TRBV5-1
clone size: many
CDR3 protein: CASSMQDYGYTF
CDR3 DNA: TGCGCCAGCAGTATGCAGGACTATGGCTACACCTTC

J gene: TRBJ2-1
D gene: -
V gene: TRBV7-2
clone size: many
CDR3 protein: CASSPNSASYNEQFF
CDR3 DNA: TGTGCCAGCAGCCCCAATTCCGCCTCCTACAATGAGCAGTTCTTC

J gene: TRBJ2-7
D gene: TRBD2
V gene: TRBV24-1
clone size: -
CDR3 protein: CATKVGTSGTLGVHEQYF
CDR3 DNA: TGTGCCACCAAAGTGGGGACTAGCGGGACACTAGGAGTCCACGAGCAGTACTTC

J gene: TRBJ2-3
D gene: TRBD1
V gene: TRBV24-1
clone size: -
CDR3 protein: CATSDLIGQGTDTQYF
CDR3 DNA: TGTGCCACCAGTGACCTGATCGGACAGGGCACAGATACGCAGTATTTT

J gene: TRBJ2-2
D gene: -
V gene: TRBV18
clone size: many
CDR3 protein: CASSPRTRLAGELFF
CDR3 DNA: TGTGCCAGCTCACCTCGGACACGCCTCGCCGGGGAGCTGTTTTTT

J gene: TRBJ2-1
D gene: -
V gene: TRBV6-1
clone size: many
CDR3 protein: CATRGFSYNEQFF
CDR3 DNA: TGTGCCACAAGGGGATTCAGCTACAATGAGCAGTTCTTC

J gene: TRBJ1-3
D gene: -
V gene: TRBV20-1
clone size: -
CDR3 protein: CSAGHDSGNTIYF
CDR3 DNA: TGCAGTGCTGGACATGACTCTGGAAACACCATATATTTT

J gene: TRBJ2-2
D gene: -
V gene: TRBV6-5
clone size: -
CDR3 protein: CASSYSRSTGELFF
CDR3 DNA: TGTGCCAGCAGTTACTCGAGAAGCACCGGGGAGCTGTTTTTT

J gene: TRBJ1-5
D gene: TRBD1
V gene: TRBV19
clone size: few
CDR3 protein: CASSIRTGGFNQPQHF
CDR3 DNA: TGTGCCAGTAGTATTAGGACAGGGGGCTTCAATCAGCCCCAGCATTTT

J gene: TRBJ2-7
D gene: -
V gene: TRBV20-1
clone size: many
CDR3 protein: CSARMGSEQYF
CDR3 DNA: TGCAGTGCTAGAATGGGCTCCGAGCAGTACTTC

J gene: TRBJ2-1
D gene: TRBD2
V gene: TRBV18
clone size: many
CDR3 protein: CASSPSVQRESRYNEQFF
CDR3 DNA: TGTGCCAGCTCACCATCGGTCCAGCGGGAGTCCCGCTACAATGAGCAGTTCTTC

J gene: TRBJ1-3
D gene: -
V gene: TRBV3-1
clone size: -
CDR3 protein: CASSQVWRSGNTIYF
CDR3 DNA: TGTGCCAGCAGCCAAGTATGGCGCTCTGGAAACACCATATATTTT

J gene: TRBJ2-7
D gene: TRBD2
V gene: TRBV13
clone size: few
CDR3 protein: CASSTTTSGPEQYF
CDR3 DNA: TGTGCCAGCAGCACAACGACTAGCGGGCCCGAGCAGTACTTC

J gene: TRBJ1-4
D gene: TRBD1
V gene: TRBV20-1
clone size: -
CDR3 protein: CSARDRGRTNEKLFF
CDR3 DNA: TGCAGTGCTAGAGATAGGGGGCGGACAAATGAAAAACTGTTTTTT

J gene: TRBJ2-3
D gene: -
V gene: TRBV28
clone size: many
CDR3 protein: CASSNPRSTDTQYF
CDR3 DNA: TGTGCCAGCAGCAACCCTCGTAGCACAGATACGCAGTATTTT

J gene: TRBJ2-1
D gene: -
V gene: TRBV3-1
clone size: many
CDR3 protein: CASSFRDSRSYNEQFF
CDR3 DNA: TGTGCCAGCAGCTTCCGGGACTCTCGATCCTACAATGAGCAGTTCTTC

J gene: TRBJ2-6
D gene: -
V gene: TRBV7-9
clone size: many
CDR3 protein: CASSPRVYGANVLTF
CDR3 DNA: TGTGCCAGCAGCCCCAGGGTTTACGGGGCCAACGTCCTGACTTTC

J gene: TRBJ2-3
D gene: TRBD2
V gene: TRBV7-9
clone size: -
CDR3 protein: CASSQGLADTDTQYF
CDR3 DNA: TGTGCCAGCAGCCAGGGACTAGCGGACACAGATACGCAGTATTTT

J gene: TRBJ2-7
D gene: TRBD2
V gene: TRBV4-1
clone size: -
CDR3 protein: CASSLQLAVTLYEQYF
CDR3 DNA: TGCGCCAGCAGCCTACAGCTAGCGGTAACGCTCTACGAGCAGTACTTC

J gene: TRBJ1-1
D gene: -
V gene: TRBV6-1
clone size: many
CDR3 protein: CASRASGQGYTEAFF
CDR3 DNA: TGTGCCAGCAGGGCATCTGGGCAGGGGTACACTGAAGCTTTCTTT

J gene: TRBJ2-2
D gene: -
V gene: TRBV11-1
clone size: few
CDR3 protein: CASSLGELGELFF
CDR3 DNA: TGTGCCAGCAGCTTAGGAGAACTCGGGGAGCTGTTTTTT

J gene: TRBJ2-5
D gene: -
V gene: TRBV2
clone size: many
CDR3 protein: CASSEWTALHF
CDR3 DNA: TGTGCCAGCAGCGAATGGACGGCCCTTCACTTC

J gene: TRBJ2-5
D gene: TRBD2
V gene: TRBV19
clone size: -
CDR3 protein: CASSIWREGREETQYF
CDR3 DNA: TGTGCCAGTAGTATATGGCGGGAGGGCCGAGAAGAGACCCAGTACTTC